This T cell receptor beta chain stems from a study of cytomegalovirus exposure and HLA in healthy donors. General study points: Specificity for CMV antigens was confirmed in vitro for three of the CMV-associated chains. The study recorded 150 to 200 TCR beta chains that were cytomegalovirus-associated. Later analysis identified 15,000 to 20,000 TCR beta sequences associated with HLA alleles, using a false discovery rate threshold of 0.05.

The CDR3 runs 12 residues. The V gene's germline CDR1 is MNHEY and CDR2 SVGAGI. V was shortened by 6 bases and J by 4 bases, with 10 bases between the two germline ends. The PCR made use of 60 Vbeta and 13 Jbeta primers. This table comes from immunoSEQ multiplex PCR, and its TCRdb copy is limited to in-frame clones, with some not included. Of about 160,000 clones detected, around 79% appear once; the ten largest clones hold 2.1%. On this clone: Antigen specificity is unknown.

The sequence derives from a middle-aged man in good health and CMV-seronegative. The sample consisted of PBMCs. The V and J genes are TRBV6-5 and TRBJ2-7; weak D call: TRBD2 (6 bases). This CDR3 is CASSPGGYEQYF. CDR3 DNA: TGTGCCAGCAGCCCAGGAGGGTACGAGCAGTACTTC.